Listed here are 20 T cell receptor beta chains from one sample, sequenced in a study of T cells in Graves' hyperthyroidism and ophthalmopathy (dated by TCRdb to about 2019). Library generation was performed with multiplex PCR. TCRdb names Illumina HiSeq 2000 as the instrument used. The TCR beta CDR3 regions were amplified from RNA transcripts. The TCR CDR3 was subjected to a first round of RT-PCR using the HTBI primer set and the Qiagen OneStep RT-PCR kit. TCRdb trimmed public reads at Q25 via fastp, called clones via MiXCR and kept in-frame beta chains. Duplicate CDR3 protein sequences are folded into a single record with the most common DNA and genes. The sample table holds roughly 400,000 distinct CDR3 sequences, of which roughly an eighth were seen once. The ten largest clones capture 28% of the sample. Input material: blood. The receptor set was obtained from a man between 45 and 60 years old with Graves' ophthalmopathy.

The chain recombines TRBV12-3 or TRBV12-4 with TRBJ2-6; D possibly matches TRBD1 or TRBD2 (5 bases each). CDR3 length equals 18 residues. V was clipped by 4 bases and J by 1 base, with 17 bases between them. The CDR3 nucleotides read TGTGCCAGCAGTTCAGTATTAAGGGGCGGGTCTGGGGCCAACGTCCTGACTTTC. This sequence encodes CASSSVLRGGSGANVLTF.

In its sample, this clonotype was seen many times. The J gene is TRBJ2-3, the V gene TRBV27; no reliable D call. Per the germline V gene, CDR1 is MNHEY and CDR2 is SMNVEV (reference sequence). V dropped 7 bases and J dropped 7 bases, with 18 bases sitting between them. The CDR3 loop spans 14 amino acids. In nucleotides, the CDR3 is TGTGCCAGCACTGTCGCGGACGGAGCGTATACGCAGTATTTT. Translated, it gives CASTVADGAYTQYF.

This clonotype has at least ten counts. The J gene is TRBJ2-1, the V gene TRBV18; a weak D match, TRBD1 (6 bases). The germline gives CDR1 KGHSH, CDR2 LQKENI. The CDR3 extends over 12 amino acids. The germline V and J ends were trimmed by 6 bases and 10 bases, with 13 bases remaining between them. The CDR3, as DNA: TGTGCCAGCTCGGGGAACAGGGACGAGCAGTTCTTC. Residues: CASSGNRDEQFF.

Many counts were recorded for this clonotype. The chain carries TRBV13 and TRBJ2-1; the match to TRBD2 covers 10 bases. J gave up 7 bases and V 7 bases, and 10 bases lay outside the gene matches. Germline CDR1 PRHDT, CDR2 FYEKMQ (reference sequence). The CDR3 has 15 residues. CDR3 DNA: TGTGCCAGCACCCTAGAGGCTAGCGGGAGTAATGAGCAGTTCTTC. Translating it yields CASTLEASGSNEQFF. Looking up the rest from reference TRBV13 and TRBJ2-1 gives the full variable domain: AAGVIQSPRHLIKEKRETATLKCYPIPRHDTVYWYQQGPGQDPQFLISFYEKMQSDKGSIPDRFSAQQFSDYHSELNMSSLELGDSALYFCASTLEASGSNEQFFGPGTRLTVL.

This clonotype was detected ten times or more. The gene calls are TRBV12-3 or TRBV12-4 and TRBJ2-2; D is perhaps TRBD1 or TRBD2 (6 bases each). V was cut by 6 bases and J by 9 bases, with 17 bases left in between. There are 14 residues in the CDR3. CDR3 in amino acids: CASRFRGGTRELFF. CDR3 bases: TGTGCCAGCAGGTTTAGAGGGGGGACCCGGGAGCTGTTTTTT.

At least ten counts were recorded for this clonotype. The J gene is TRBJ2-1, the V gene TRBV5-6; D perhaps matches TRBD2 (6 bases). V shed 8 bases and J shed 8 bases, with 23 bases lying between them. Germline CDR1 is SGHDT and CDR2 is YYEEEE. CDR3 length: 15 residues. The CDR3 nucleotides are TGTGCCAGTCGGGACTGGTTGGAGGGTTATCATGAGCAGTTCTTC. It codes for CASRDWLEGYHEQFF.

This clonotype was counted ten times or more. The chain carries TRBV29-1 and TRBJ2-7; either TRBD1 or TRBD2 may supply D (6 bases each). The CDR3 runs to 12 residues. CDR1 and CDR2 from the germline V gene are SQVTM and ANQGSEA. V was shortened by 5 bases and J by 5 bases, with 13 bases between the two germline ends. The CDR3 DNA reads as TGCAGCGTTCTCCGAGGGGGGAACGAGCAGTACTTC. Its translation is CSVLRGGNEQYF.

This clonotype appeared many times. The chain recombines TRBV5-1 with TRBJ1-1, with D unresolved. Looked up from germline, CDR1 is SGHRS and CDR2 is YFSETQ. V was clipped by 1 base and J by 1 base, with 11 bases between them. The CDR3 covers 15 residues. CDR3 region: CASSLMPGSNTEAFF. The CDR3 DNA is TGCGCCAGCAGCTTGATGCCGGGATCGAACACTGAAGCTTTCTTT.

This clonotype has at least ten counts. CDR3 residues: CASSQDAAGGPETQYF. In DNA, the CDR3 is TGTGCCAGCAGCCAAGATGCCGCGGGAGGGCCGGAGACCCAGTACTTC. The rearrangement links TRBV3-1 to TRBJ2-5; 9 nucleotides agree with TRBD2. Germline assignment: CDR1 LGHDT and CDR2 YNNKEL (reference sequence). J was trimmed by 5 bases and V by 0 bases; bases with no gene match: 7. The length of the CDR3 is 16 residues.

This clonotype was counted many times. V and J are TRBV18 and TRBJ1-1; D uncertain. Trimming left V 1 base short and J 4 bases short, with 10 bases between. The CDR3 spans 14 residues. Germline V lookup: CDR1 KGHSH, CDR2 LQKENI. As DNA, the CDR3 is TGTGCCAGCTCACCACAGTCCGAACTCACTGAAGCTTTCTTT. Residues: CASSPQSELTEAFF.

With respect to this clonotype: A much larger clone lies one base from this, so it may be a read error. The V and J genes are TRBV15 and TRBJ2-3; D unclear. Germline CDR1 is LNHNV and CDR2 is YYDKDF (reference sequence). The CDR3 consists of 13 residues. For the CDR3, the DNA is TGTGCCACTTCTATAAACCCGGCAGATACGCGGTATTTT. Translating gives CATSINPADTRYF.

This clonotype was seen repeatedly, ten times or more. The V and J genes are TRBV2 and TRBJ1-2, with D perhaps TRBD1 (5 bases). This CDR3 has 13 amino acids. CDR1 and CDR2 (germline): SNHLY, FYNNEI. Trimming took off 7 bases at V and 8 bases at J, with 17 bases between the two ends. The CDR3 DNA reads as TGTGCCAGCAATTATAGGGAGAGGGGCGGCTACACCTTC. Translating it yields CASNYRERGGYTF.

V and J are TRBV25-1 and TRBJ1-2, with D possibly being TRBD1 (6 bases). The CDR3 has 16 residues. V gave up 1 base and J gave up 8 bases, with 20 bases separating them. The germline CDR1 and CDR2 sequences are MGHDK and SYGVNS. The CDR3, as DNA: TGTGCCAGCAGTGAATGGTCCGGGACACCCGTGGAGGGCTACACCTTC. It codes for CASSEWSGTPVEGYTF.

Ten or more counts support this clonotype. The gene calls are TRBV13 and TRBJ1-1; D remains ambiguous. V lost 0 bases to trimming and J lost 6 bases, with 11 bases between them. The CDR3 length is 14 residues. Germline CDR1 PRHDT, CDR2 FYEKMQ (reference sequence). Here the CDR3 DNA reads TGTGCCAGCAGCTTAGGCCGAGTATGGGCTGAAGCTTTCTTT. Encoded protein: CASSLGRVWAEAFF.

The V call is TRBV6-1, the J call TRBJ2-3, with 7 bases that match TRBD1. Germline CDR1 is MNHNS and CDR2 is SASEGT. The trim removed 7 bases at V and 3 bases at J, leaving 7 bases unmatched. This CDR3 has 14 residues. CDR3 loop: CASKYGRGTDTQYF. CDR3 bases: TGTGCCAGCAAATACGGCAGGGGGACAGATACGCAGTATTTT.

V usage is TRBV28 and J usage is TRBJ1-1, with 7 bases matching TRBD1. The CDR3 runs to 16 residues. Germline CDR1 is MDHEN and CDR2 is SYDVKM. Losses at the gene ends were 2 bases for V and 7 bases for J; bases not matched to a gene: 13. Written as DNA, the CDR3 is TGTGCCAGCAGTTTAATCACCGGGACCCCAGGGGGTGAAGCTTTCTTT. It translates to CASSLITGTPGGEAFF.

This clonotype appeared many times. The chain recombines TRBV30 with TRBJ2-7; D perhaps matches TRBD2 (6 bases). Trimming left V 2 bases short and J 7 bases short, with 15 bases between. Looked up from germline, CDR1 is GTSNPN and CDR2 is SVGIG (reference sequence). The CDR3 loop spans 13 amino acids. The CDR3 reads CAWSFSGESEQYF. CDR3 sequence (DNA): TGTGCCTGGAGTTTTTCGGGAGAGTCGGAGCAGTACTTC. Complete variable domain (other parts from reference TRBV30 and TRBJ2-7): SQTIHQWPATLVQPVGSPLSLECTVEGTSNPNLYWYRQAAGRGLQLLFYSVGIGQISSEVPQNLSASRPQDRQFILSSKKLLLSDSGFYLCAWSFSGESEQYFGPGTRLTVT.

This clonotype has a count of ten or more. The chain couples TRBV7-2 to TRBJ2-7; 9 bases align to TRBD2. Losses at the gene ends were 1 base for V and 5 bases for J; bases not matched to a gene: 15. Germline CDR1 reads SGHTA; CDR2 reads FQGNSA. The CDR3 extends over 18 amino acids. The CDR3 DNA is TGTGCCAGCAGCTTAGTCGGGGTTTGGCGGGAGGGAGGGGACGAGCAGTACTTC. Translation: CASSLVGVWREGGDEQYF.

This clonotype was seen at least ten times. V gene TRBV7-9 combines with J gene TRBJ1-4; a possible D gene is TRBD1 (6 bases). The germline V and J ends were trimmed by 5 bases and 7 bases, with 17 bases remaining between them. Germline V gives CDR1 SEHNR, CDR2 FQNEAQ (reference sequence). The CDR3 is 15 residues long. The CDR3 DNA reads TGTGCCAGCAGCCCTGGGAAACAGGGAAGTGAAAAACTGTTTTTT. As protein: CASSPGKQGSEKLFF.

Comments on this clonotype: A much bigger clone sits one base away, suggesting this may be a read error. J is TRBJ2-2 and V is TRBV11-2; weak D call: TRBD1 (5 bases). CDR3 length: 18 residues. Germline values: CDR1 SGHAT, CDR2 FQNNGV. In DNA, the CDR3 is TGTGTCAGCAGCCATACCATTAGGGGTAAGATGAACACCGGGGAGCTGTTTTTT. Protein sequence: CVSSHTIRGKMNTGELFF. The full variable domain, rest sourced from reference TRBV11-2 and TRBJ2-2, is EAGVAQSPRYKIIEKRQSVAFWCNPISGHATLYWYQQILGQGPKLLIQFQNNGVVDDSQLPKDRFSAERLKGVDSTLKIQPAKLEDSAVYLCVSSHTIRGKMNTGELFFGEGSRLTVL.